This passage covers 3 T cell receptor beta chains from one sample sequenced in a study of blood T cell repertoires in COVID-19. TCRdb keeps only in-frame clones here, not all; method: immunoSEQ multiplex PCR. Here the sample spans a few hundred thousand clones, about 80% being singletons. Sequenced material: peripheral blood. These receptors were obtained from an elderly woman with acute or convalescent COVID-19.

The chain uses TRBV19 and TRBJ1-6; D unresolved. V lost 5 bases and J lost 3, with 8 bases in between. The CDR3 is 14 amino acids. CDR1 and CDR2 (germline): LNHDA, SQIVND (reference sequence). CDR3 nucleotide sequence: TGTGCCAGTAGTTCCCGGGACTATAATTCACCCCTCCACTTT. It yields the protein CASSSRDYNSPLHF.

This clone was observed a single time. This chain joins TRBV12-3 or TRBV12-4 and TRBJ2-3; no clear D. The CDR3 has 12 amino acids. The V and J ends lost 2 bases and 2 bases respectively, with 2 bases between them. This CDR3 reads CASSLYTDTQYF. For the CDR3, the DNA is TGTGCCAGCAGTTTATACACAGATACGCAGTATTTT.

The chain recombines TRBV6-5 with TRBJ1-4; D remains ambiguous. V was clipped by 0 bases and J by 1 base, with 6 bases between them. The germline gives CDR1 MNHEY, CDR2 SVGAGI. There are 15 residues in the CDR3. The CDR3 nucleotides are TGTGCCAGCAGTTACTCCCAGCGAACTAATGAAAAACTGTTTTTT. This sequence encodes CASSYSQRTNEKLFF.